The entry that follows covers one T cell receptor beta chain sequence. Its antigen is currently unknown. Unique molecular identifiers were present on cDNA, and template switching added a universal primer site. TCRdb reprocessed the 5' RACE reads via MiXCR and lists one record per CDR3 protein. The table records hundreds of thousands of distinct CDR3 sequences, over 15% of them present only once. The data originate from a study of identical twins. Study findings and constraints: Twins showed weaker excess sharing in their beta out-of-frame sequences.

The same data also contributed to another study, on T cells expressing NK-cell markers.

The receptor comes from a woman between 18 and 29 years old in good health. Sequenced input: PBMCs.

The CDR3 spells CASSLDRRRSQYF. CDR3 bases: TGTGCCAGCAGCTTAGATCGGAGGAGAAGTCAGTATTTT. The V gene is TRBV11-2, the J gene TRBJ2-3; D is possibly TRBD2 (5 bases). Per the germline V gene, CDR1 is SGHAT and CDR2 is FQNNGV. The length of the CDR3 is 13 residues. Trimming removed 0 bases at V and 12 bases at J, with 13 bases between.